This entry concerns a single T cell receptor beta chain. This clonotype was detected ten times or more. Its antigen target is currently unknown. No per-base quality is available; no much larger clone lies one base away. Stable Graves' hyperthyroidism was defined as no progression to ophthalmopathy during 18 months of follow-up. Hyperthyroidism patients were aged 18 to 65 years and newly diagnosed, with disease duration of less than 2 months. Patients with uncontrolled infections, other autoimmune diseases, pregnancy or lactation were excluded. Diagnoses relied on clinical symptoms, serum thyroxine and TRAb, thyroid ultrasound and orbital computed tomography. PBMCs were separated from approximately 10 ml of fresh peripheral blood using Ficoll-Paque density gradient centrifugation. Trizol reagent was used to extract total RNA, and RNA quality was then checked on an Agilent 2100 Bioanalyzer. CDR1 and CDR2 are drawn from the germline V gene: MDHEN, SYDVKM. The CDR3 measures 15 amino acids from cysteine to phenylalanine. Just the 45-base CDR3 DNA is kept, in frame starting at base 1. V ends up 4 bases short and J 3 bases short, with an unmatched junction base count of 9.

The data are from a study of T cells in Graves' hyperthyroidism and ophthalmopathy (dated by TCRdb to between 2018 and 2021). For context, the study as a whole: Peripheral blood was collected at initial diagnosis, before any treatment. TCR V-J signatures able to tell the groups apart were searched for in a discovery cohort of approximately 95 patients, of whom under 45 had Graves' ophthalmopathy and under 65 had stable Graves' hyperthyroidism. Prospective prediction of ophthalmopathy was tested in an independent validation cohort of some 19 hyperthyroidism patients and 17 patients who later progressed to ophthalmopathy. The roughly 100 discovery patients were randomly divided into training and test sets at a 7:3 ratio. The study also compared thyroid tissue and blood T-cell repertoires from a handful of Graves' hyperthyroidism patients. Following sampling, methimazole starting at 30 mg daily was given to hyperthyroidism patients, and high-dose intravenous methylprednisolone was given to ophthalmopathy patients. The paper describes TCR Vbeta CDR3 sequencing of 120 to 150 peripheral blood samples, made up of some 42 ophthalmopathy patients, approximately 76 hyperthyroidism patients and 17 progressor patients. What the research found in general, with its limitations: In validation, the model predicted progression to ophthalmopathy a median of about 6.5 months before onset, with about 64% sensitivity and nearly 75% specificity. Blood samples also contained most of the expanded thyroid clonotypes (frequency above 0.001), which suggests that blood repertoires may reflect thyroid immune responses. In cross-validation, a model built on a 13 V-J signature told ophthalmopathy apart from stable hyperthyroidism with about 90% sensitivity and roughly 81% specificity, and in testing the same model reached 80%/75%. Sample size was not statistically predetermined, and blinding of investigators to group allocation was not performed.

Amplification of TCR beta CDR3 regions was carried out from RNA transcripts. The TCR CDR3 was subjected to a first round of RT-PCR using the HTBI primer set and the Qiagen OneStep RT-PCR kit. A second multiplex PCR round built the libraries, followed by size selection and purification. Paired-end sequencing of the libraries was performed with 100 bp reads on an Illumina HiSeq2000. In the source study's methods: SOAPnuke was used to process the raw data, removing reads that contained adapters or uncalled bases, had a mean Phred below 15, or lacked an exact match to the constant primer or identifier. COPE v1.2.5 was used to merge the high-quality paired reads, and each unique nucleotide sequence was defined as a clonotype. MiTCR v1.1 was used to align clonotypes to the IMGT TRBV, TRBD and TRBJ reference segments. Analysis was restricted to V-J combinations with a frequency above 0.0001, which covered just over 98% of repertoires. A TCS score was defined as the ratio of F50 (clonal expansion) to E x V (chaos), with BLOSUM62-based TCRdist applied between CDR3 peptides within each V-J. Welch's t-statistics and random forest reduced around 550 V-J features to roughly 13, which were used in a naive Bayes classifier (R e1071). TCRdb handled the public reads itself, with Q25 trimming in fastp and clone calling in MiXCR, and kept productive beta chains. Every CDR3 protein is listed once, alongside the most common genes and DNA of its rows. TCRdb's processing, not the study's, gives the V and J calls here. Counted in this sample were approximately 640,000 distinct CDR3 sequences; 15% to 20% of them appeared once. The leading ten clones occupy around 15% of the sample.

The source material was blood. This receptor was taken from a man aged 50-60 years with Graves' hyperthyroidism. This sequence uses TRBV28 and TRBJ2-7; TRBD1 fits 7 bases in the junction. The CDR3 corresponds to CASSYSRTGIYEQYF. Here is the DNA: TGTGCCAGCAGTTACTCGAGGACAGGAATCTACGAGCAGTACTTC. Where the CDR3 stops, the reference TRBV28 and TRBJ2-7 genes take over; the full variable domain is DVKVTQSSRYLVKRTGEKVFLECVQDMDHENMFWYRQDPGLGLRLIYFSYDVKMKEKGDIPEGYSVSREKKERFSLILESASTNQTSMYLCASSYSRTGIYEQYFGPGTRLTVT.